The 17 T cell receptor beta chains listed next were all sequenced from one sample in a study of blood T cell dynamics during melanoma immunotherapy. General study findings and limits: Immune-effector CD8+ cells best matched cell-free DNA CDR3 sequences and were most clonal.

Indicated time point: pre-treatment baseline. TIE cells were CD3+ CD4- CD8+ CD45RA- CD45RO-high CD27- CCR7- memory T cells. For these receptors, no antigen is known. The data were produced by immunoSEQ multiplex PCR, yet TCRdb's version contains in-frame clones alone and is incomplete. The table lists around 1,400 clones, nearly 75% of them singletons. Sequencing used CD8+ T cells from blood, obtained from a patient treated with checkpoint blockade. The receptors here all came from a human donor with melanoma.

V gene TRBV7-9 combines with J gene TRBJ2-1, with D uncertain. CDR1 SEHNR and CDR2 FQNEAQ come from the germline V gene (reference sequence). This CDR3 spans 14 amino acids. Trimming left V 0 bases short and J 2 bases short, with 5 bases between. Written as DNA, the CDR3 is TGTGCCAGCAGCTTAGCGGGGACCTACAATGAGCAGTTCTTC. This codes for CASSLAGTYNEQFF.

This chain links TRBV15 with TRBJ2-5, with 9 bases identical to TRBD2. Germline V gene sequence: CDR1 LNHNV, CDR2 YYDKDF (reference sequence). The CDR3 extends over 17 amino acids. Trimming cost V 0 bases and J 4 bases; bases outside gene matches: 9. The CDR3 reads CATSRDSGGETRETQYF. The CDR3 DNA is TGTGCCACCAGCAGAGATAGCGGGGGTGAGACAAGAGAGACCCAGTACTTC.

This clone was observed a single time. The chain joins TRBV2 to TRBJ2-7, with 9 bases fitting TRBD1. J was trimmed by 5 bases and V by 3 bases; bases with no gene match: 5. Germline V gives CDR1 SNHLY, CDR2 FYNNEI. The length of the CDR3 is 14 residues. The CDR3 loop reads CASSEGQGGNEQYF. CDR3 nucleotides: TGTGCCAGCAGTGAGGGACAGGGAGGCAACGAGCAGTACTTC.

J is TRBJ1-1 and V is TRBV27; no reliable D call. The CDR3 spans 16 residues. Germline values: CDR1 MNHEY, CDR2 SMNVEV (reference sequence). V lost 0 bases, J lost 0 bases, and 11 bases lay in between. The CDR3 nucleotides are TGTGCCAGCAGTTTATCGGTCAGGAGAATGAACACTGAAGCTTTCTTT. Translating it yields CASSLSVRRMNTEAFF.

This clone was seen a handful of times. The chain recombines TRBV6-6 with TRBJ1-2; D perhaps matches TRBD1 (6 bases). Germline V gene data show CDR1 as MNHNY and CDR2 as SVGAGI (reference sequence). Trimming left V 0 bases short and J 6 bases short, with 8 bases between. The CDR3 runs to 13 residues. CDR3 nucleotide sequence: TGTGCCAGCAGTTACTCGACAGGCCATGGCTACACCTTC. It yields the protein CASSYSTGHGYTF.

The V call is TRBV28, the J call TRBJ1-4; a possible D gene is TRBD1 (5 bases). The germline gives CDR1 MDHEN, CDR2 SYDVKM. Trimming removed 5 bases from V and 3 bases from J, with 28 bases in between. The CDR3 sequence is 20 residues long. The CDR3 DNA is TGTGCCAGCAGTCCCGCGACCGCTGCGGCAGGGAGCATCCCTAATGAAAAACTGTTTTTT. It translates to CASSPATAAAGSIPNEKLFF.

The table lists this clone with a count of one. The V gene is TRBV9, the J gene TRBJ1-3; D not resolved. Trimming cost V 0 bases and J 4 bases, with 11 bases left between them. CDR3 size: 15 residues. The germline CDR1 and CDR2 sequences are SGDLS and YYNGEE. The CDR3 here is CASSVVTGAGNTIYF. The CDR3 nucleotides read TGTGCCAGCAGCGTAGTAACGGGCGCGGGAAACACCATATATTTT.

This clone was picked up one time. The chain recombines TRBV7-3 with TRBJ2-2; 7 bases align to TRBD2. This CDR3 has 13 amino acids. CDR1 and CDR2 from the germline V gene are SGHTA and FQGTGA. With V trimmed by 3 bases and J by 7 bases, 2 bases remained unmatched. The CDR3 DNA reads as TGTGCCAGCAGCTTCGGACTAGGCGGGGAGCTGTTTTTT. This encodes CASSFGLGGELFF.

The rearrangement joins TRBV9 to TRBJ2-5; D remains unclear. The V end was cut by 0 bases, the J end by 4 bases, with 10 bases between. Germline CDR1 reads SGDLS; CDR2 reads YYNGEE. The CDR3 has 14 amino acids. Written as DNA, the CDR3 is TGTGCCAGCAGCGTAGGGAAGGGCCGAGAGACCCAGTACTTC. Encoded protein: CASSVGKGRETQYF.

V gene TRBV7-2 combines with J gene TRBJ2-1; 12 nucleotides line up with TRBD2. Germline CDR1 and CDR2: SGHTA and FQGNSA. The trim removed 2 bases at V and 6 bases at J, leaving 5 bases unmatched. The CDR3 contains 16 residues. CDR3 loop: CASSLTTTSGSNEQFF. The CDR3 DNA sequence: TGTGCCAGCAGCTTAACAACGACTAGCGGGAGCAATGAGCAGTTCTTC.

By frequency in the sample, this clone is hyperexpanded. CDR3 in amino acids: CASSVGQAYEQYF. The CDR3 nucleotides are TGTGCCAGCAGCGTCGGACAGGCTTACGAGCAGTACTTC. The V gene is TRBV7-8, the J gene TRBJ2-7; 7 bases are a match to TRBD1. V shed 5 bases and J 4 bases; nucleotides not matched to a gene: 5. CDR3 length: 13 residues. Germline-derived CDR1 and CDR2 are SGHVS and FQNEAQ.

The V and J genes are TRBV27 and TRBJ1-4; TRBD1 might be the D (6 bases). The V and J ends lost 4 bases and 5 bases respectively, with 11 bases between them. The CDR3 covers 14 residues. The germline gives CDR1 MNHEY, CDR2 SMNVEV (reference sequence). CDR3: CASSWQGRNEKLFF. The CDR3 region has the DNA TGTGCCAGCAGTTGGCAGGGGCGAAATGAAAAACTGTTTTTT.

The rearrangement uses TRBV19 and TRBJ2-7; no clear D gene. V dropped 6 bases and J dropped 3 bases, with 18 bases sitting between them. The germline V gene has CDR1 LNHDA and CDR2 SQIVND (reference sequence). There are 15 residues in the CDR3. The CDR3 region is CASSAGLNLLYEQYF. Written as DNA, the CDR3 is TGTGCCAGTAGCGCCGGGCTCAATCTACTCTACGAGCAGTACTTC.

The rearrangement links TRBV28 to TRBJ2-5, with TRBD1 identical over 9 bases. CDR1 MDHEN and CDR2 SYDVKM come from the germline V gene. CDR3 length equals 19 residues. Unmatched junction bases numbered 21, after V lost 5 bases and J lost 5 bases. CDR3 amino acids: CASSTIDLVGTGFGETQYF. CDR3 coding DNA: TGTGCCAGCAGTACCATCGACCTAGTAGGGACAGGGTTTGGGGAGACCCAGTACTTC.

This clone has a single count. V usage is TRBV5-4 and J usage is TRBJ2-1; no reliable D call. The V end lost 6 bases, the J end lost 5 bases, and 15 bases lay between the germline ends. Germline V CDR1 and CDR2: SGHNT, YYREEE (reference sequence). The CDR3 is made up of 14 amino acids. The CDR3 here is CASTQLGGDNEQFF. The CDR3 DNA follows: TGTGCCAGCACCCAGTTGGGCGGAGACAATGAGCAGTTCTTC.

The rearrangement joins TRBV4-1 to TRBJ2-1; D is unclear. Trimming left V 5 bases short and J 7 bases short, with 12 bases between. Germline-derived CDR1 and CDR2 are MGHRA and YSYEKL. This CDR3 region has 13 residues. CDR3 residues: CASSAPGRNEQFF. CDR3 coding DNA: TGCGCCAGCAGCGCCCCAGGCAGGAATGAGCAGTTCTTC.

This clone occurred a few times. DNA of the CDR3: TGTGCCACCAGCGGACTAGCGGGAGGGCCCGAGAGTGAGCAGTTCTTC. Translation: CATSGLAGGPESEQFF. The chain links TRBV15 to TRBJ2-1; the match to TRBD2 covers 15 bases. Germline V CDR1 and CDR2: LNHNV, YYDKDF (reference sequence). The CDR3 has 16 residues. The J segment lost 9 bases and the V segment lost 5 bases, leaving 8 bases of the junction unmatched.